This entry lists 31 T cell receptor beta chains sequenced from one sample in a study of tumor and adjacent non-tumor tissue in lung cancer. TCRbeta libraries were built with three rounds of nested PCR, modified from ARM-PCR. TCRdb processed the multiplex PCR reads anew with MiXCR; each CDR3 protein has one entry. The table lists more than 55,000 distinct CDR3 sequences, around three quarters of them singletons, with under 45% in the top ten. No cell sorting was done before RNA was extracted from the tissue. More than 3 cm separated this lung sample from the edge of the tumor. Sequencing used distant non-tumor lung tissue. The receptor set was obtained from a man aged 60-69 years with non-small cell lung cancer.

This sequence joins TRBV29-1 and TRBJ2-7; 10 bases align to TRBD1. Per germline, CDR1 SQVTM and CDR2 ANQGSEA. The CDR3 runs 12 residues. V lost 8 bases and J lost 7; bases outside the gene matches: 8. The CDR3 nucleotides are TGCAGCATGTGGACAGGGGGATATGAGCAGTACTTC. Its translation is CSMWTGGYEQYF.

This clonotype was recorded a few times. This may arise from a read error, as a much more abundant clone is one base away. The V call is TRBV5-1, the J call TRBJ2-7; TRBD1 matches at 9 bases. The junction had 4 bases not matched to a gene; V was cut back by 4 bases and J by 8 bases. Germline CDR1 is SGHRS and CDR2 is YFSETQ. The CDR3 loop spans 12 amino acids. The CDR3, as DNA: TGCGCCAGCAGCCGGGACAGGGACAAGCAGTACTTC. It is translated as CASSRDRDKQYF.

A remark on this clonotype: A much larger clone lies one base from this, so it may be a read error. The chain employs TRBV11-2 and TRBJ1-5; D not resolved. Germline assignment: CDR1 SGHAT and CDR2 FQNNGV. The CDR3 has 14 amino acids. The V end lost 2 bases, the J end lost 7 bases, and 12 bases lay between the germline ends. Here the CDR3 DNA reads TGTGCCAGCAGCTTAAGGGAAGGTGGCCAGCCCCAGCATTTT. This encodes CASSLREGGQPQHF.

For this clonotype: An end of the junction does not agree with germline; a read error may underlie this. The rearrangement joins TRBV29-1 to TRBJ2-7; D gene ambiguous. The CDR3 consists of 12 residues. The germline V gene encodes CDR1 SQVTM and CDR2 ANQGSEA. The DNA of the CDR3 is TGCAGCGTTGGAGGAATTGGCTACGAGCGGTACTTC. Translated: CSVGGIGYERYF.

The table lists this clonotype with many counts. The chain couples TRBV7-9 to TRBJ2-7; no clear D gene. Germline V lookup: CDR1 SEHNR, CDR2 FQNEAQ (reference sequence). V was shortened by 3 bases and J by 6 bases, with 12 bases between the two germline ends. There are 13 residues in the CDR3. CDR3 residues: CASSFGSVSEQYF. The CDR3 region has the DNA TGTGCCAGCAGCTTTGGGTCCGTTTCCGAGCAGTACTTC.

For this clonotype: Without the conserved terminal phenylalanine or tryptophan, this CDR3 likely stems from a read error. The CDR3 DNA follows: TGCAGCGTGGGGTACAGGGGGGCGCCGAGCATTGAGGCTTTCCTT. It translates to CSVGYRGAPSIEAFL. The rearrangement joins TRBV29-1 to TRBJ1-1; 8 positions agree with TRBD1. Germline V gene data show CDR1 as SQVTM and CDR2 as ANQGSEA. The CDR3 runs 15 residues. V shed 6 bases and J 11 bases; nucleotides not matched to a gene: 20.

V gene TRBV5-4 combines with J gene TRBJ2-3; no clear D gene. There are 13 residues in the CDR3. V gave up 4 bases and J gave up 2 bases, with 8 bases separating them. CDR1 and CDR2 (germline): SGHNT, YYREEE (reference sequence). DNA for the CDR3: TGTGCCAGCAGCCTCGGGTCCACAGATACGCAGTATTTT. Its protein product is CASSLGSTDTQYF.

In this sample, this clonotype turned up a few times. The chain has TRBV20-1 and TRBJ1-1; weak D call: TRBD1 (5 bases). V was trimmed by 6 bases and J by 7 bases, leaving 15 bases between them. This CDR3 contains 12 residues. Germline V lookup: CDR1 DFQATT, CDR2 SNEGSKA (reference sequence). The CDR3 protein is CSAESGRSEAFF. CDR3 coding DNA: TGCAGTGCCGAGTCGGGGCGTAGTGAAGCTTTCTTT.

Concerning this clonotype itself: At one boundary the junction diverges from the germline segment, which might be a read error. J is TRBJ2-5 and V is TRBV5-1, with D perhaps matching TRBD1 (5 bases). Germline V lookup: CDR1 SGHRS, CDR2 YFSETQ. This CDR3 comprises 16 residues. As DNA, the CDR3 is TGCGCCAGCAGCTTGGGACCGGCAGGGAACCAAGAGGCCCAGTACTTC. This gives the protein CASSLGPAGNQEAQYF.

Turning to this clonotype: One end of the junction varies from germline; a read error may be responsible. This sequence joins TRBV19 and TRBJ2-5; D not resolved. This CDR3 has 15 residues. From germline, CDR1 is LNHDA and CDR2 SQIVND (reference sequence). The CDR3 here is CASSTQRHTREIQYF. Written as DNA, the CDR3 is TGTGCCAGTAGTACCCAACGACATACGAGAGAGATCCAGTACTTC.

At least ten counts were recorded for this clonotype. This chain joins TRBV30 and TRBJ1-1; 9 nucleotides match TRBD1. The V segment lost 5 bases and the J segment 11 bases; nucleotides outside the gene matches: 9. CDR1 is GTSNPN, CDR2 SVGIG, per germline (reference sequence). The CDR3 covers 12 residues. DNA for the CDR3: TGTGCCTGGGGACCACAGGGGGCCTTGGCTTTCTTT. This gives the protein CAWGPQGALAFF.

A remark on this clonotype: At one end the junction does not follow the germline gene, possibly because of a read error. J is TRBJ2-1 and V is TRBV4-2; D is unclear. CDR3 length: 16 amino acids. Germline V gene lookup returns CDR1 LGHNA and CDR2 YNFKEQ. In nucleotides, the CDR3 is TGTGCCAGCAGCCAAGCTTGGCTAGGTGCCTACAATGAGCAATTCTTC. Amino acid sequence: CASSQAWLGAYNEQFF.

The genes are TRBV29-1 and TRBJ1-1, with D tentatively TRBD1 (5 bases). Per the germline V gene, CDR1 is SQVTM and CDR2 is ANQGSEA. The CDR3 consists of 13 residues. V was pared by 7 bases and J by 3 bases, with 15 bases between. The CDR3 here is CSASVLGDTEAFF. In nucleotides, the CDR3 is TGCAGCGCCTCGGTATTGGGGGACACTGAAGCTTTCTTT.

For this clonotype: An end of the junction does not agree with germline; a read error may underlie this. The chain joins TRBV11-2 to TRBJ2-2, with D perhaps matching TRBD2 (5 bases). Germline V gives CDR1 SGHAT, CDR2 FQNNGV. The CDR3 is 12 residues long. The CDR3, as DNA: TGTCCCAGCACCTCCCTCCCCGGGGAACTGTTTTTT. Translating it yields CPSTSLPGELFF.

As concerns this clonotype: This CDR3 is missing its conserved last phenylalanine or tryptophan, likely due to a read error. The genes are TRBV4-1 and TRBJ1-5; no clear D gene. In germline, CDR1 is MGHRA, CDR2 YSYEKL. The CDR3 sequence is 14 residues long. The CDR3 loop reads CVSSQARGNQPQHL. CDR3 nucleotide sequence: TGCGTCAGCAGCCAAGCTCGGGGCAATCAGCCCCAGCATTTA.

In its sample, this clonotype was seen many times. The V and J genes are TRBV5-1 and TRBJ2-3, with 14 bases matching TRBD2. CDR1 and CDR2 (germline): SGHRS, YFSETQ. There are 17 residues in the CDR3. V lost 1 base to trimming and J lost 5 bases; unmatched junction nucleotides: 6. The CDR3 DNA is TGCGCCAGCAGCTTGTATGGGACTAGCGGGAGAATAGATACGCAGTATTTT. This translates into CASSLYGTSGRIDTQYF.

This clonotype showed up just once. V and J are TRBV5-6 and TRBJ2-3; a weak D match, TRBD2 (6 bases). V shed 0 bases and J shed 6 bases, with 20 bases lying between them. This CDR3 region has 17 residues. In germline, CDR1 is SGHDT, CDR2 YYEEEE. As DNA, the CDR3 is TGTGCCAGCAGCTTGGTTTCCCGGGACTGGCTCACGGATACGCAGTATTTT. Protein: CASSLVSRDWLTDTQYF.

Concerning this clonotype: An end of the junction does not agree with germline; a read error may underlie this. The rearrangement joins TRBV28 to TRBJ1-2; the D is unclear. Germline CDR1 reads MDHEN; CDR2 reads SYDVKM. The CDR3 is 13 amino acids. CDR3 in DNA: TGTGCCAGCAGTTTTGGGCACAGCTATGGCTGCACCTTC. Residues: CASSFGHSYGCTF.

V and J are TRBV2 and TRBJ1-1; the D gene is possibly TRBD1 (5 bases). Germline V gene sequence: CDR1 SNHLY, CDR2 FYNNEI. V was cut by 8 bases and J by 2 bases, with 6 bases left in between. The CDR3 loop spans 11 amino acids. CDR3 sequence (DNA): TGTGCCAGCCAGGGTAACACTGAAGCTTTCTTT. As protein: CASQGNTEAFF.

This chain joins TRBV4-1 and TRBJ2-1; 9 positions agree with TRBD2. The CDR3 is 17 amino acids. The V gene end was trimmed by 0 bases and the J gene end by 13 bases; junction bases not matched to a gene: 16. The germline gives CDR1 MGHRA, CDR2 YSYEKL. The CDR3 nucleotides read TGCGCCAGCAGCCAAGATCGGGCTAGCGGGACCATTGGTGAACAGTTCTTC. Protein: CASSQDRASGTIGEQFF.

A note on this clonotype: This CDR3 fails to terminate in the conserved phenylalanine or tryptophan, so it likely reflects a read error. This rearrangement joins TRBV5-6 to TRBJ2-7; D might be TRBD1 (5 bases). CDR1 and CDR2 (germline): SGHDT, YYEEEE. The CDR3 has 15 amino acids. CDR3 DNA: TGTGCCAACAGCTTGGAACAGGCCACAACCTACGAGCAGTACTAC. Translating gives CANSLEQATTYEQYY.

The gene calls are TRBV2 and TRBJ2-7, with 7 bases matching TRBD1. The CDR3 sequence is 13 residues long. Germline V gene sequence: CDR1 SNHLY, CDR2 FYNNEI. Trimming removed 4 bases from V and 5 bases from J; junction bases left unmatched: 5. CDR3 sequence reads: CASSGQGFNEQYF. CDR3 nucleotides: TGTGCCAGCAGTGGACAGGGTTTTAACGAGCAGTACTTC. The full variable domain, with the rest looked up from reference TRBV2 and TRBJ2-7, is EPEVTQTPSHQVTQMGQEVILRCVPISNHLYFYWYRQILGQKVEFLVSFYNNEISEKSEIFDDQFSVERPDGSNFTLKIRSTKLEDSAMYFCASSGQGFNEQYFGPGTRLTVT.

The V gene is TRBV10-3, the J gene TRBJ2-1; TRBD2 agrees at 8 bases. Germline CDR1 reads ENHRY; CDR2 reads SYGVKD. CDR3 size: 15 residues. J was trimmed by 7 bases and V by 3 bases; bases with no gene match: 8. The DNA of the CDR3 is TGTGCCATCAGTGATCGAGCGGGAGACTCTAATGAGCAGTTCTTC. Protein: CAISDRAGDSNEQFF.

To note about this clonotype: As the CDR3 is not closed by the conserved phenylalanine or tryptophan, this likely results from a read error. The CDR3 spells CASSSGLADSTNTQYL. The CDR3 DNA is TGCGCCAGCAGCTCCGGGCTAGCAGATAGCACGAATACGCAGTATCTT. V and J are TRBV11-3 and TRBJ2-3; weak D call: TRBD2 (5 bases). This CDR3 comprises 16 residues. CDR1 and CDR2 (germline): SGHNT, YENEEA.

Concerning this clonotype: The conserved phenylalanine or tryptophan normally closing the CDR3 is absent here, so this likely arose from a read error. This chain joins TRBV6-2 or TRBV6-3 and TRBJ2-7, with TRBD2 matching over 7 bases. Per germline, CDR1 MNHEY and CDR2 SVGEGT. The V and J ends lost 7 bases and 0 bases, in that order; junction bases with no gene match: 15. The CDR3 has 17 amino acids. DNA for the CDR3: TGTGCCAGCACAATCGGGACCAGCGGGATTAGCTCCTACGAGCAGTACTTG. Translated: CASTIGTSGISSYEQYL.

On this clonotype itself: Given the absence of the conserved phenylalanine or tryptophan at the CDR3 end, a read error is likely. It is unclear where the CDR3 begins or ends on the DNA, so no DNA is shown, and the CDR3 is as TCRdb lists it. This rearrangement joins TRBV28 to TRBJ2-4. In germline, CDR1 is MDHEN, CDR2 SYDVKM. The CDR3 is made up of 15 amino acids, end residues included. This CDR3 reads CASNLYPLVKNIQYY.

This clonotype was counted a single time. The chain employs TRBV29-1 and TRBJ2-7, with 8 positions matching TRBD1. Germline V gives CDR1 SQVTM, CDR2 ANQGSEA. This CDR3 comprises 15 residues. After removal of 7 bases from V and 5 bases from J, the junction contained 16 bases not matched to a gene. Here the CDR3 reads CSAIKGGQDSHEQYF. In DNA, the CDR3 is TGCAGCGCAATAAAGGGGGGACAGGATTCCCACGAGCAGTACTTC.

The chain couples TRBV5-5 to TRBJ1-1; D remains unclear. The CDR3 sequence is 13 residues long. V was pared by 4 bases and J by 7 bases, with 14 bases between. In germline, CDR1 is SGHKS, CDR2 YYEKEE (reference sequence). Written as DNA, the CDR3 is TGTGCCAGCAGCGTAGACAAGGGATTTGAAGCTTTCTTT. It is translated as CASSVDKGFEAFF.

A word on this clonotype: A junction end diverges from the germline sequence, so it may reflect a read error. This chain links TRBV12-3 or TRBV12-4 with TRBJ2-1; D call uncertain. The CDR3 has 15 amino acids. The DNA for the CDR3 is TGTGCCAGCACAACTTGGCGAGGAGCCTACAATGAGCAGTCCTTC. This sequence encodes CASTTWRGAYNEQSF.

About this clonotype: Since no conserved phenylalanine or tryptophan closes the CDR3, a read error is the likely cause. V is TRBV10-2 and J is TRBJ1-5; D gene uncertain. From germline, CDR1 is WSHSY and CDR2 SAAADI. The CDR3 sequence is 16 residues long. The CDR3 region has the DNA TGCGACAGCAGTGATGAGGGAGGAGAGCCAAGTCAGCCCCAGCATATT. Protein sequence: CDSSDEGGEPSQPQHI.

The V and J genes are TRBV11-1 and TRBJ2-1, with 8 positions matching TRBD2. Germline V gene data show CDR1 as SGHAT and CDR2 as FQDESV (reference sequence). V lost 5 bases and J lost 4; bases outside the gene matches: 7. This CDR3 spans 15 amino acids. CDR3 bases: TGTGCCAGCAGCCTAACTAGCGGTCCATACAATGAGCAGTTCTTC. This gives the protein CASSLTSGPYNEQFF.